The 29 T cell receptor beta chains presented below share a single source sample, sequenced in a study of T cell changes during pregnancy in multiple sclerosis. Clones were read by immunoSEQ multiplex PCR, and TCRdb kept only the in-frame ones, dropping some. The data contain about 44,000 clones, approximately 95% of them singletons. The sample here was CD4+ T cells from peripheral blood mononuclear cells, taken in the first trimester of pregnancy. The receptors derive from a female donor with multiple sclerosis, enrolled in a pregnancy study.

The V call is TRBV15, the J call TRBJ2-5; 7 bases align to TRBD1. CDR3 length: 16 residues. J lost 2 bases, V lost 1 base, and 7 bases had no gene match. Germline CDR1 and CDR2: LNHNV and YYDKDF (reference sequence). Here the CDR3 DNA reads TGTGCCACCAGCAGAGTAGCACCGGGACAGCAAGAGACCCAGTACTTC. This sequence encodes CATSRVAPGQQETQYF.

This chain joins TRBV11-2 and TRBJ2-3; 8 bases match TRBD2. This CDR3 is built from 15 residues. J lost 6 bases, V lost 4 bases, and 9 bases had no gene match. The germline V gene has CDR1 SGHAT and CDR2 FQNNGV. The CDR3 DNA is TGTGCCAGCAGCTCATCCGGGACTAGTCCGGATACGCAGTATTTT. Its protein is CASSSSGTSPDTQYF.

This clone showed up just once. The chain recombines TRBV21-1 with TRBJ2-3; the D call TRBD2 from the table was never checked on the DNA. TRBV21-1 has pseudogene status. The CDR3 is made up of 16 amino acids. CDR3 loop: CASISIGTNLHHTQYF. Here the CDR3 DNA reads TGTGCCAGCATCTCGATCGGGACTAATCTACACCATACGCAGTATTTT.

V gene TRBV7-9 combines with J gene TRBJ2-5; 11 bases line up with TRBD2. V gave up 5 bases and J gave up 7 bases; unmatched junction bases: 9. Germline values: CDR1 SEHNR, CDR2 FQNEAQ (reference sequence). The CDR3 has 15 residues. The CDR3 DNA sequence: TGTGCCAGCAGCCCACTAGCGGGGGCCAGGGGGACCCAGTACTTC. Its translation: CASSPLAGARGTQYF.

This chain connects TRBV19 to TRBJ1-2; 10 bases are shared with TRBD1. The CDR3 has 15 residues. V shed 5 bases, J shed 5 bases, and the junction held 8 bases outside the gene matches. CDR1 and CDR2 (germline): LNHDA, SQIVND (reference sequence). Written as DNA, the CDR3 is TGTGCCAGTAGTTGGGACAGGGGTCCCTGGTATGGCTACACCTTC. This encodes CASSWDRGPWYGYTF.

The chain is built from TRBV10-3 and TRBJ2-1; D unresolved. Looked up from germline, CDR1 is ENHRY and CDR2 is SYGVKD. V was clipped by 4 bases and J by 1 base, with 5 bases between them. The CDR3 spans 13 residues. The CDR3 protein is CAISVASYNEQFF. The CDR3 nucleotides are TGTGCCATCAGTGTAGCTTCCTACAATGAGCAGTTCTTC.

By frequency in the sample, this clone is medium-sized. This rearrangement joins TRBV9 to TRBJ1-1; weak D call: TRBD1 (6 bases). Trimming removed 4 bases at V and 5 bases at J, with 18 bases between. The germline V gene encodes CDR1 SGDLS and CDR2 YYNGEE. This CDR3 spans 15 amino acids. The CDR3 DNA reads TGTGCCAGCAGCCCGACCGGGGGGGCTGGAACTGAAGCTTTCTTT. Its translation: CASSPTGGAGTEAFF.

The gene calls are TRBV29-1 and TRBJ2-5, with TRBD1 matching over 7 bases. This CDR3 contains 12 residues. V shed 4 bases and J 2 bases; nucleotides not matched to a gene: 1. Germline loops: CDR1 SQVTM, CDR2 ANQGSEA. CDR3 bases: TGCAGCGTTGGGGACAGTCAAGAGACCCAGTACTTC. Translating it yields CSVGDSQETQYF.

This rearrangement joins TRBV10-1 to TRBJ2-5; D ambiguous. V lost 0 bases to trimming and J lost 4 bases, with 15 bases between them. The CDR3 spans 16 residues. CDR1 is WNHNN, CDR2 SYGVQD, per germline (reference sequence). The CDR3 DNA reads TGCGCCAGCAGTGAGTCGGGTTGGGCTGGAATAGAGACCCAGTACTTC. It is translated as CASSESGWAGIETQYF.

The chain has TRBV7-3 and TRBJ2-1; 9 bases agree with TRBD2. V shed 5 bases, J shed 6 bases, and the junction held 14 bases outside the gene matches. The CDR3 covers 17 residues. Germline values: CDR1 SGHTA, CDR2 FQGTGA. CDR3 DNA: TGTGCCAGCAGCGTCGAGGGGGGGAGACTAGCGGCCAATGAGCAGTTCTTC. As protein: CASSVEGGRLAANEQFF.

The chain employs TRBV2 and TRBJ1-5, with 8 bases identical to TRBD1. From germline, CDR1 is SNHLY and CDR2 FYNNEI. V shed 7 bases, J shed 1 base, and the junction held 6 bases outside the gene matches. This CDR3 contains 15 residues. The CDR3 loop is CASTLDRGSNQPQHF. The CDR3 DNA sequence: TGTGCCAGCACCCTAGACAGGGGAAGCAATCAGCCCCAGCATTTT.

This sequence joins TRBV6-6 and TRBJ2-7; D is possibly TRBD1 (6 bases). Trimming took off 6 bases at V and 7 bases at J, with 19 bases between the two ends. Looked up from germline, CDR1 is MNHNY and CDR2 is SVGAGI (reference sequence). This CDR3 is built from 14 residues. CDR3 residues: CASRATQGKREQYF. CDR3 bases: TGTGCCAGCAGGGCAACCCAGGGGAAGCGGGAGCAGTACTTC.

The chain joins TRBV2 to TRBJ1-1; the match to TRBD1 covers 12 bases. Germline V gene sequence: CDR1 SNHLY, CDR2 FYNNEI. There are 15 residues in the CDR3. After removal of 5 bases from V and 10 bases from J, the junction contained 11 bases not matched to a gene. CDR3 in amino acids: CASSRMGTGGFTAFF. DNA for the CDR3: TGTGCCAGCAGTAGGATGGGGACAGGGGGCTTTACAGCTTTCTTT.

The CDR3 sequence is CASSPGQGLRVNTEAFF. In DNA, the CDR3 is TGTGCCAGCAGTCCGGGACAGGGCTTACGGGTGAACACTGAAGCTTTCTTT. This chain links TRBV21-1 with TRBJ1-1; the table calls TRBD1, which could not be checked here. TRBV21-1 is a recognized pseudogene. The CDR3 covers 17 residues.

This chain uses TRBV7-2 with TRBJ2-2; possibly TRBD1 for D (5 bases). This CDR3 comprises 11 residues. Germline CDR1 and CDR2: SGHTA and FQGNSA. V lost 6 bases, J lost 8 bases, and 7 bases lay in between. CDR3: CASRGVGELFF. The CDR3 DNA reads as TGTGCCAGCAGAGGGGTGGGGGAGCTGTTTTTT. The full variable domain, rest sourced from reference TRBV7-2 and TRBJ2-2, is GAGVSQSPSNKVTEKGKDVELRCDPISGHTALYWYRQSLGQGLEFLIYFQGNSAPDKSGLPSDRFSAERTGGSVSTLTIQRTQQEDSAVYLCASRGVGELFFGEGSRLTVL.

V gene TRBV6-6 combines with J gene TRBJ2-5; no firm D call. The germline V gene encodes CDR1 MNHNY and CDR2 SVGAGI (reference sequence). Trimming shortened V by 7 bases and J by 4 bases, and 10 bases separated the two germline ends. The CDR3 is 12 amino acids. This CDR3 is CASMGFRETQYF. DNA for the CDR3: TGTGCCAGCATGGGCTTTCGAGAGACCCAGTACTTC.

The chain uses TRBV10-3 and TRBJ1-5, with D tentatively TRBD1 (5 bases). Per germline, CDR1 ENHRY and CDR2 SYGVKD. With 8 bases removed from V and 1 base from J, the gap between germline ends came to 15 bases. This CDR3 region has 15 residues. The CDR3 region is CAIGGRGESNQPQHF. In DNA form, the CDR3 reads TGTGCCATCGGTGGTAGGGGCGAAAGCAATCAGCCCCAGCATTTT.

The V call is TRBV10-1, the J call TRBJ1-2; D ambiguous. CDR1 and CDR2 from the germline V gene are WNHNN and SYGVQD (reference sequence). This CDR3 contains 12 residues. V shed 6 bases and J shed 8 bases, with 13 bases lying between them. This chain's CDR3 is CASRRETHGYTF. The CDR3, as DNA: TGCGCCAGCAGGAGGGAGACCCACGGCTACACCTTC.

The DNA for the CDR3 is TGCGCCAGCAGCGCCCTAGCTACCGGGGAGCTGTTTTTT. Amino acid sequence: CASSALATGELFF. The chain couples TRBV5-1 to TRBJ2-2, with a weak D call TRBD2 (5 bases). Germline CDR1 is SGHRS and CDR2 is YFSETQ. Deletions cut 4 bases from V and 5 bases from J, with 9 bases between. This CDR3 comprises 13 residues.

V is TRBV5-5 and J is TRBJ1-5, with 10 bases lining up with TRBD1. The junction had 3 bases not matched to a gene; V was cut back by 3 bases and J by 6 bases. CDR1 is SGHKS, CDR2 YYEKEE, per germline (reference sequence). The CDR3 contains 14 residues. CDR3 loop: CASSSTGGLQPQHF. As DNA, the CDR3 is TGTGCCAGCAGCTCGACAGGGGGCCTTCAGCCCCAGCATTTT.

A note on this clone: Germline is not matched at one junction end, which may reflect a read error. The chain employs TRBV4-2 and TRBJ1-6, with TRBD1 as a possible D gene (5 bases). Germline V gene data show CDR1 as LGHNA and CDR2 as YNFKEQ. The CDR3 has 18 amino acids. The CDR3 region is CASTQELRGGGMDSPLHF. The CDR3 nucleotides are TGTGCCAGCACCCAAGAACTTCGCGGGGGGGGGATGGATTCACCCCTCCACTTT.

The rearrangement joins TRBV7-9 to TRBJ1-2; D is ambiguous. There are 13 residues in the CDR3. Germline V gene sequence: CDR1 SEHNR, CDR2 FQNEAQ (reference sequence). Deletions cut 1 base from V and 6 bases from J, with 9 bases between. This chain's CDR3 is CASSLGEGNGYTF. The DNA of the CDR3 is TGTGCCAGCAGCTTAGGGGAGGGTAATGGCTACACCTTC.

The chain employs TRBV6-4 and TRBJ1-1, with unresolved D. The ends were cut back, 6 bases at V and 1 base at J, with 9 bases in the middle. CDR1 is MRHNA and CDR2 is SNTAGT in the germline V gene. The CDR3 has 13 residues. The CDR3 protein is CASSLEENTEAFF. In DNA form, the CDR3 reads TGTGCCAGCAGCCTAGAGGAGAACACTGAAGCTTTCTTT.

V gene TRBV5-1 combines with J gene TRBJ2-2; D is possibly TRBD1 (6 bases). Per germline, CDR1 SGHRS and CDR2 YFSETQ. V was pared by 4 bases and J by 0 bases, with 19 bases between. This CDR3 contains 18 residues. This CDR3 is CASSPRAGVFSNTGELFF. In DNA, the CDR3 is TGCGCCAGCAGCCCTAGGGCAGGGGTTTTTTCGAACACCGGGGAGCTGTTTTTT.

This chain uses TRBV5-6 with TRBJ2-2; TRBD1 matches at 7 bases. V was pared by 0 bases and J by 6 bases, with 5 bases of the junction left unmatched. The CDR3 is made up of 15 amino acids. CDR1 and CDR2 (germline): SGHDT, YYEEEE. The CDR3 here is CASSLAGQRAGELFF. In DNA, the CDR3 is TGTGCCAGCAGCTTGGCGGGACAGCGCGCCGGGGAGCTGTTTTTT.

The CDR3 is CASSEWGGGGETQYF. CDR3 sequence (DNA): TGTGCCAGCAGTGAATGGGGCGGGGGGGGAGAGACCCAGTACTTC. V gene TRBV25-1 combines with J gene TRBJ2-5; 9 nucleotides agree with TRBD2. V was clipped by 1 base and J by 4 bases; unmatched bases: 4. The germline gives CDR1 MGHDK, CDR2 SYGVNS. This CDR3 is 15 amino acids long.

The CDR3 spells CASSPPGGIKTGELFF. CDR3 bases: TGTGCCAGCTCACCACCAGGGGGAATAAAGACCGGGGAGCTGTTTTTT. The chain couples TRBV18 to TRBJ2-2, with D possibly TRBD1 on 6 matching bases. The CDR3 is 16 residues long. Germline values: CDR1 KGHSH, CDR2 LQKENI. Between the trimmed V and J ends, which lost 0 bases and 5 bases, there was a span of 13 bases.

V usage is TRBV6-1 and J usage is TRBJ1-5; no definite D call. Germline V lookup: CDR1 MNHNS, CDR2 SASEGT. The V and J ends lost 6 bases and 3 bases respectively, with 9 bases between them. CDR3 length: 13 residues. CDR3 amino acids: CASRQVNNQPQHF. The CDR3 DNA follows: TGTGCCAGCAGGCAGGTTAACAATCAGCCCCAGCATTTT.

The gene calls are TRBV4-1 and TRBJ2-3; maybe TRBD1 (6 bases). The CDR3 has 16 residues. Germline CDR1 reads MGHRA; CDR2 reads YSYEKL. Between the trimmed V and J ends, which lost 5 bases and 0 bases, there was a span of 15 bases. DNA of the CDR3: TGCGCCAGCAGCTTTGGGGACACCTCTAGCACAGATACGCAGTATTTT. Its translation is CASSFGDTSSTDTQYF.